This T cell receptor (beta chain) was documented in a study of blood T cell repertoires in COVID-19 (TCRdb year 2020). At the level of the whole study: Collaborator samples came from the United States, Italy and Spain and covered acute and convalescent phases of COVID-19. The prospective study material was composed of cDNA or gDNA derived from T cells, B-cell-depleted T cells, or PBMCs. The dataset comprised deeply sampled blood TCRbeta repertoires from subjects exposed to, actively infected with, or recovered from COVID-19. The repertoires were made available in a free public database intended to serve as a resource for research on the immune response to SARS-CoV-2. The samples were drawn from the first 160 participants of the ongoing ImmuneRACE study and from 1,254 subjects provided by 6 global collaborators. Nearly every sample came with metadata listing a de-identified subject ID, COVID-19 status, age in years and sex. Where available, HLA class I and class II types were obtained from metadata supplied by the sample provider rather than from assay-based typing.

Findings and caveats that apply to the study as a whole: The quantity of clinical and demographic metadata differed by source and by participant and was supplied without curation.

Participants in the prospective study were enrolled through a virtual design, were aged about 18 to 100 years, and lived in under 25 United States geographic areas. In the prospective study, cohorts were assigned on the basis of participant-reported clinical history obtained from a screening survey and a study questionnaire. Exposed participants were defined as having been in contact with someone with a PCR-confirmed or clinician-diagnosed COVID-19 case within 2 weeks of study entry. In the prospective study, whole blood, serum and a nasopharyngeal or oropharyngeal swab were collected from each participant by mobile phlebotomists. Additional blood draws and questionnaires over a 2-month period could optionally be provided by prospective study participants. Before DNA extraction, blood samples from the prospective study were shipped at room temperature or frozen. In the case of this clone: Its antigen is currently not known. Per-base qualities were not stored, and no clone one base away is much larger.

CDR1 and CDR2, looked up from the germline V gene, are MNHNS and SASEGT. The CDR3 runs 16 residues from the cysteine to the phenylalanine. The DNA shown is the 48-base CDR3, in frame from base 1. The trim is 2 bases for V and 6 bases for J, with a gap of 19 bases between the germline ends. TCRbeta CDR3 regions were amplified from genomic DNA using the immunoSEQ Assay, a bias-controlled multiplex PCR. The authors processed their data as follows. The number of nucleated cells in each sample was estimated from the amplification of reference gene primers within the assay. To quantify the absolute abundance of each unique TCRbeta CDR3 rearrangement, sequence reads were collapsed and filtered. Productive Simpson clonality was computed per sample as the square root of Simpson's diversity index over productive rearrangements. The source is immuneACCESS, and TCRdb retained only in-frame sequences with V and J called. Part of the clones is not carried over; for the studies checked, unresolved V genes explain less than half of this, and the remainder is unexplained. That table supplies the V and J calls and clone size; D and trimming were determined from the DNA. The sample contains approximately 220,000 clones, 83% of them found a single time. The ten largest clones take up approximately 5% of the sample.

This clonotype originated in a woman aged 45-60 years who had been exposed to COVID-19. The sample taken for sequencing was PBMCs or T cells enriched from blood (not recorded which). Rearrangement joined TRBV6-1 to TRBJ1-1; perhaps TRBD1 is the D gene, with 6 bases matching. The DNA sequence is given as TGTGCCAGCAGTGAACGACAGGTGATGGGGTTATCTGAAGCTTTCTTT. This translates into CASSERQVMGLSEAFF.